This TCR beta chain came from a study of spatial heterogeneity in lung cancer. A unique molecular identifier was carried by every single TCR cDNA molecule. TCRdb reprocessed the 5' RACE reads with MiXCR, giving one entry per CDR3 protein. Of around 7,800 distinct CDR3 sequences detected, over 6.5% appear once; the ten largest clones hold approximately 46%. In its sample, this clonotype was seen many times. This beta chain slipped into a library made for alpha chains as a stray read, so its size is not meaningful. Losses at the gene ends were 4 bases for V and 2 bases for J; bases not matched to a gene: 7. CDR1 and CDR2 (germline): KGHDR, SFDVKD. This CDR3 is built from 16 residues. Time point noted: sample taken at primary tumor resection. No cell sorting; template was whole RNA from tumor, lung tissue or PBMC. A total of some 70 untreated early-stage non-small cell lung cancer patients served as donors.

The chain carries TRBV24-1 and TRBJ2-3; 8 nucleotides align to TRBD1. This TCR was sampled from a male donor with early-stage non-small cell lung cancer. The sequencing used PBMCs, collected at surgery. The CDR3: CATSDTGQGNTDTQYF. Here the CDR3 DNA reads TGTGCCACCAGTGACACCGGACAGGGAAACACAGATACGCAGTATTTT.